This entry is about one TCR beta chain. Antigen specificity is unknown. This sample was taken from a study of T-cell memory formation after mild COVID-19. The overall study: TCR clusters showed largely donor specificity. Study-wide results and limits: Contracting clones from day 15 to 85 showed balanced CD4/CD8; later expanders favored CD4+.

TCRdb re-derived calls from the 5' RACE reads in MiXCR, one entry per CDR3 protein. The sample has some 69,000 distinct CDR3 sequences, approximately 16% seen once. Sequencing was performed on PBMCs or a T cell subset sorted from them (not recorded which). The TCR comes from an adult woman who had mild COVID-19 (a few samples of this study predate the infection). Cell type and time point are not known.

CDR3 bases: TGTGCCAGCAGTGAACAGGGGGCTGTCGAGCAGTACTTC. Translation gives CASSEQGAVEQYF. The chain employs TRBV2 and TRBJ2-7; 8 bases match TRBD1. Germline CDR1 reads SNHLY; CDR2 reads FYNNEI. The CDR3 has 13 amino acids. V dropped 2 bases and J dropped 6; count of bases not matched to a gene: 3.